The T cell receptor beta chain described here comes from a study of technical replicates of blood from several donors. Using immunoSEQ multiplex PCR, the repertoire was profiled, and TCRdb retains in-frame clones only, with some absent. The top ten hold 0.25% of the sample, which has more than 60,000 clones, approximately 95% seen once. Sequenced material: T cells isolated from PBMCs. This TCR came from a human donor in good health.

The CDR3 loop is CSVPRGALYNEQFF. The DNA of the CDR3 is TGCAGCGTCCCGCGCGGGGCCCTCTACAATGAGCAGTTCTTC. This chain joins TRBV29-1 and TRBJ2-1; tentatively, D is TRBD2 (6 bases). CDR3 length: 14 residues. Per the germline V gene, CDR1 is SQVTM and CDR2 is ANQGSEA. Trimming shortened V by 6 bases and J by 3 bases, and 15 bases separated the two germline ends.